The rows below give T cell receptor beta chains drawn from one sample of a study of cytomegalovirus exposure and HLA in healthy donors. Only in-frame clones appear in the TCRdb table, and some are missing; sequencing was by immunoSEQ multiplex PCR. This sample has more than 110,000 clones; roughly four fifths occur once, and the top ten carry approximately 8.3%. The sequenced sample was PBMCs. All receptors derive from a woman aged 45-65 years in good health and CMV-seropositive. Both conserved end residues are part of each CDR3. The order of the fields is D gene, V gene, J gene, clone size, CDR3 protein, CDR3 DNA. The D gene is left open where the match is weak. Not every row has a clone size; where given, it reads once, few, many or a size class.

NA	TRBV11-2	TRBJ2-5	NA	CASSLSPGGETQYF	TGTGCCAGCAGCTTATCTCCCGGGGGAGAGACCCAGTACTTC
NA	TRBV6-5	TRBJ1-1	few	CAIKTPGFTEAFF	TGTGCCATCAAAACCCCAGGGTTCACTGAAGCTTTCTTT
TRBD2	TRBV7-3	TRBJ2-2	few	CASSSTSGGTTGELFF	TGTGCCAGCAGCTCCACTAGCGGGGGTACCACCGGGGAGCTGTTTTTT
NA	TRBV28	TRBJ1-5	NA	CASSLGGPNQPQHF	TGTGCCAGCAGTTTGGGGGGACCTAATCAGCCCCAGCATTTT
NA	TRBV7-9	TRBJ2-1	NA	CASSFGGGRLNEQFF	TGTGCCAGCAGCTTTGGGGGGGGGCGACTAAATGAGCAGTTCTTC
NA	TRBV6-5	TRBJ2-7	NA	CASSYQGPTYEQYF	TGTGCCAGCAGTTACCAGGGTCCTACCTACGAGCAGTACTTC
TRBD2	TRBV7-2	TRBJ2-7	NA	CASSDGLAGEQYF	TGTGCCAGCAGCGATGGACTAGCGGGCGAGCAGTACTTC
NA	TRBV5-1	TRBJ1-2	NA	CASSLASAADTNYGYTF	TGCGCCAGCAGCTTGGCCTCAGCGGCAGACACTAACTATGGCTACACCTTC
NA	TRBV6-5	TRBJ2-5	NA	CASSYIYRQDETQYF	TGTGCCAGCAGTTACATTTATCGACAGGATGAGACCCAGTACTTC
NA	TRBV5-4	TRBJ1-5	NA	CASSPTPGQSNQPQHF	TGTGCCAGCAGCCCCACTCCGGGACAAAGCAATCAGCCCCAGCATTTT
TRBD1	TRBV5-8	TRBJ2-5	NA	CASSTGVLETQYF	TGTGCCAGCAGTACAGGGGTTCTGGAGACCCAGTACTTC
NA	TRBV5-6	TRBJ1-3	NA	CASSPRRSGNTIYF	TGTGCCAGCAGCCCGCGGCGTTCTGGAAACACCATATATTTT
TRBD2	TRBV6-5	TRBJ2-2	NA	CASSYGLDTGELFF	TGTGCCAGCAGTTACGGACTAGACACCGGGGAGCTGTTTTTT
NA	TRBV6-4	TRBJ1-4	NA	CASSDTGPGEKLFF	TGTGCCAGCAGTGACACAGGGCCGGGGGAAAAACTGTTTTTT
NA	TRBV7-2	TRBJ1-6	few	CASSLDRAWHSPLHF	TGTGCCAGCAGCTTAGACAGGGCCTGGCATTCACCCCTCCACTTT
NA	TRBV11-3	TRBJ2-6	once	CASSPRGWGLDGANVLTF	TGTGCCAGCAGCCCCCGGGGTTGGGGTCTCGATGGGGCCAACGTCCTGACTTTC
NA	TRBV5-8	TRBJ1-5	NA	CASSSLRGNQPQHF	TGTGCCAGCAGCTCCCTGAGGGGCAATCAGCCCCAGCATTTT
NA	TRBV19	TRBJ2-3	NA	CASSIGGTDTQYF	TGTGCCAGTAGTATAGGAGGCACAGATACGCAGTATTTT
TRBD1	TRBV7-9	TRBJ2-7	NA	CASSLAGTGYEQYF	TGTGCCAGCAGCTTAGCCGGGACAGGCTACGAGCAGTACTTC
NA	TRBV7-2	TRBJ1-2	once	CASSLSRFYGYTF	TGTGCCAGCAGCTTAAGCAGGTTCTATGGCTACACCTTC
NA	TRBV6-5	TRBJ2-7	few	CASSYAGSSYEQYF	TGTGCCAGCAGTTATGCGGGAAGCTCCTACGAGCAGTACTTC
NA	TRBV28	TRBJ1-5	NA	CASKGEEPQHF	TGTGCCAGCAAGGGGGAAGAGCCCCAGCATTTT
NA	TRBV19	TRBJ2-7	few	CASSIDSSYEQYF	TGTGCCAGTAGTATCGACAGTTCCTACGAGCAGTACTTC